What follows are 19 T cell receptor beta chains derived from one specimen sequenced in a study of CXCR3-negative and CXCR3-positive naive CD8 T cells. Carrying UMI labels, the TRB cDNA libraries were prepared through 5' RACE. TCRdb reanalyzed the 5' RACE reads, giving one entry per CDR3 protein sequence and no DNA. The table lists around 81,000 distinct CDR3 sequences. Sequenced input: naive CXCR3- CD8+ T cells from blood. Subset specified: CD45RO-CCR7+CD27+CD95- naive CD8+ T cells lacking CXCR3 (TNR3-). Receptors were obtained from a human donor in good health. Some clones in this sample may be carry-over from other donors' samples.

The J gene is TRBJ2-7, the V gene TRBV29-1. Germline V gene data show CDR1 as SQVTM and CDR2 as ANQGSEA. This CDR3 region has 12 residues. CDR3: CSVDKGPYEQYF.

The chain is built from TRBV12-3 or TRBV12-4 and TRBJ2-3; no DNA is available, so the TRBD2 call from TCRdb remains unchecked. The length of the CDR3 is 16 residues. CDR3 region: CASRDDFAGGTDTQYF.

The chain combines TRBV7-9 with TRBJ2-7; the D call from TCRdb, TRBD2, cannot be confirmed without DNA. The germline V gene encodes CDR1 SEHNR and CDR2 FQNEAQ (reference sequence). The CDR3 is made up of 16 amino acids. CDR3 loop: CASIFLLAGGPYEQYF.

The V gene is TRBV12-3 or TRBV12-4, the J gene TRBJ1-2. There are 13 residues in the CDR3. The CDR3 spells CASSFDGNYGYTF.

The CDR3 region is CSVEGAGGPFF. J is TRBJ2-1 and V is TRBV29-1; the D call from TCRdb, TRBD2, cannot be confirmed without DNA. The CDR3 spans 11 residues. From germline, CDR1 is SQVTM and CDR2 ANQGSEA.

The chain recombines TRBV5-1 with TRBJ2-1; TCRdb's D gene call, TRBD1, goes unchecked for lack of DNA. CDR3 length: 15 residues. CDR1 and CDR2 (germline): SGHRS, YFSETQ. The CDR3: CASSLAGGSYIEQFF. The full variable domain, completed using reference TRBV5-1 and TRBJ2-1, is KAGVTQTPRYLIKTRGQQVTLSCSPISGHRSVSWYQQTPGQGLQFLFEYFSETQRNKGNFPGRFSGRQFSNSRSEMNVSTLELGDSALYLCASSLAGGSYIEQFFGPGTRLTVL.

The chain joins TRBV7-9 to TRBJ1-1. This CDR3 comprises 13 residues. Germline V CDR1 and CDR2: SEHNR, FQNEAQ (reference sequence). This chain's CDR3 is CASSSVLNTEAFF.

This chain uses TRBV20-1 with TRBJ2-3; TCRdb picks TRBD2, but there is no DNA to check that call. Germline assignment: CDR1 DFQATT and CDR2 SNEGSKA (reference sequence). This CDR3 has 16 residues. The CDR3 here is CSASPISRDSTDTQYF.

The chain couples TRBV4-3 to TRBJ2-3; TCRdb picks TRBD2, but there is no DNA to check that call. The CDR3 runs 14 residues. The V gene's germline CDR1 is LGHNA and CDR2 YSLEER. The CDR3 is CASSQGGEADTQYF.

The chain carries TRBV29-1 and TRBJ2-1. The CDR3 runs 12 residues. Germline CDR1 SQVTM, CDR2 ANQGSEA. This CDR3 is CSVSDGNNEQFF.

The chain has TRBV20-1 and TRBJ2-1; TCRdb reports TRBD1, a call that lacks DNA to check it against. The CDR3 runs 14 residues. CDR1 DFQATT and CDR2 SNEGSKA come from the germline V gene (reference sequence). CDR3 loop: CSAPGGVLNNEQFF.

The gene calls are TRBV21-1 and TRBJ2-5. TRBV21-1 is designated a pseudogene. The CDR3 has 15 residues. The CDR3 here is CASIQQGPDQETQYF.

The chain joins TRBV7-6 to TRBJ2-1; TCRdb names TRBD2, which stays unverified in the absence of DNA. CDR1 SGHVS and CDR2 FNYEAQ come from the germline V gene. CDR3 length equals 15 residues. The CDR3 here is CASLERDSSYNEQFF.

The genes are TRBV7-8 and TRBJ2-7; there is no DNA to check the TCRdb D call of TRBD1. Looked up from germline, CDR1 is SGHVS and CDR2 is FQNEAQ. The CDR3 contains 14 residues. The CDR3 sequence is CASSPGDSSYEQYF. The full variable domain, rest sourced from reference TRBV7-8 and TRBJ2-7, is GAGVSQSPRYKVAKRGQDVALRCDPISGHVSLFWYQQALGQGPEFLTYFQNEAQLDKSGLPSDRFFAERPEGSVSTLKIQRTQQEDSAVYLCASSPGDSSYEQYFGPGTRLTVT.

The rearrangement joins TRBV12-3 or TRBV12-4 to TRBJ2-5. The CDR3 runs to 15 residues. CDR3 amino acids: CASSEDQGRRETQYF.

CDR3: CASSYMNTQYF. V is TRBV6-5 and J is TRBJ2-3. The length of the CDR3 is 11 residues. The germline gives CDR1 MNHEY, CDR2 SVGAGI.

This CDR3 reads CASSLPPRGYTEAFF. V usage is TRBV28 and J usage is TRBJ1-1. The CDR3 sequence is 15 residues long. Germline V lookup: CDR1 MDHEN, CDR2 SYDVKM. Full variable domain (remainder filled in from reference TRBV28 and TRBJ1-1): DVKVTQSSRYLVKRTGEKVFLECVQDMDHENMFWYRQDPGLGLRLIYFSYDVKMKEKGDIPEGYSVSREKKERFSLILESASTNQTSMYLCASSLPPRGYTEAFFGQGTRLTVV.

The CDR3 is CASSLTGVRAEQFF. This sequence joins TRBV28 and TRBJ2-1; the D call of TRBD1 rests on TCRdb alone, since no DNA is present to check it. There are 14 residues in the CDR3. The germline V gene has CDR1 MDHEN and CDR2 SYDVKM. Using reference TRBV28 and TRBJ2-1 for the parts outside the CDR3, the full variable domain is DVKVTQSSRYLVKRTGEKVFLECVQDMDHENMFWYRQDPGLGLRLIYFSYDVKMKEKGDIPEGYSVSREKKERFSLILESASTNQTSMYLCASSLTGVRAEQFFGPGTRLTVL.

V gene TRBV14 combines with J gene TRBJ2-7; as DNA is missing, the TRBD1 call by TCRdb cannot be tested. Germline V lookup: CDR1 SGHDN, CDR2 FVKESK. This CDR3 contains 15 residues. The chain's CDR3 is CASSQRAGANYEQYF.